Listed below are T cell receptor beta chains from one sample, sequenced in a study of OX40 agonist ivuxolimab in advanced cancers. Using immunoSEQ multiplex PCR, the repertoire was profiled, and TCRdb retains in-frame clones only, with some absent. The sample consists of approximately 60,000 clones, 84% of them appearing once. The source material was CD4+ or CD8+ T cells sorted from blood, sampled in a trial of the OX40 agonist ivuxolimab. These TCRs come from an adult with an advanced solid tumor such as melanoma, head and neck, liver or kidney cancer. CDR3s include the opening cysteine and the closing phenylalanine or tryptophan. Fields, in order: CDR3 protein, CDR3 DNA, clone size, V gene, J gene, D gene. A D gene is named only where the DNA matches it firmly. For some rows the clone size is stated as once, few or many, or as a class when expanded; others skip it.

CDR3: CATLGDTEAFF
DNA: TGTGCCACTCTAGGGGACACTGAAGCTTTCTTT
size: NA
V: TRBV2
J: TRBJ1-1
D: NA

CDR3: CASTPGQGFEAFF
DNA: TGTGCCAGTACTCCGGGACAGGGGTTTGAAGCTTTCTTT
size: NA
V: TRBV19
J: TRBJ1-1
D: TRBD1

CDR3: CASSPGQGSYEQYF
DNA: TGTGCCAGCTCACCCGGACAGGGAAGCTACGAGCAGTACTTC
size: NA
V: TRBV18
J: TRBJ2-7
D: TRBD1

CDR3: CASSQQGPSNTGELFF
DNA: TGTGCCAGCTCACAACAGGGGCCGTCGAACACCGGGGAGCTGTTTTTT
size: NA
V: TRBV18
J: TRBJ2-2
D: TRBD1

CDR3: CAWSVRMNTEAFF
DNA: TGTGCCTGGAGTGTACGAATGAACACTGAAGCTTTCTTT
size: NA
V: TRBV30
J: TRBJ1-1
D: NA

CDR3: CASSLGTGVYEQYF
DNA: TGCGCCAGCAGCTTGGGGACAGGGGTGTACGAGCAGTACTTC
size: few
V: TRBV5-1
J: TRBJ2-7
D: TRBD1

CDR3: CASSRGLAAYEQYF
DNA: TGTGCCAGCAGCCGGGGTCTAGCAGCCTACGAGCAGTACTTC
size: NA
V: TRBV6-5
J: TRBJ2-7
D: NA

CDR3: CASSLVGLVNEQFF
DNA: TGTGCCAGCAGCTTAGTAGGACTAGTCAATGAGCAGTTCTTC
size: NA
V: TRBV7-2
J: TRBJ2-1
D: TRBD2

CDR3: CASSEPGTGGHGYTF
DNA: TGCGCCAGCAGCGAACCCGGGACAGGGGGCCATGGCTACACCTTC
size: NA
V: TRBV5-1
J: TRBJ1-2
D: TRBD1

CDR3: CASSQEAPALMNTEAFF
DNA: TGCGCCAGCAGCCAAGAGGCCCCGGCGCTCATGAACACTGAAGCTTTCTTT
size: NA
V: TRBV4-1
J: TRBJ1-1
D: NA

CDR3: CASSPFTTNEKLFF
DNA: TGTGCCAGCAGTCCTTTCACAACTAATGAAAAACTGTTTTTT
size: NA
V: TRBV2
J: TRBJ1-4
D: NA

CDR3: CASSLAPSGTSYNEQFF
DNA: TGCGCCAGCAGCTTGGCCCCTAGCGGGACTTCATACAATGAGCAGTTCTTC
size: NA
V: TRBV5-1
J: TRBJ2-1
D: TRBD2

CDR3: CASTKADRIAAGELFF
DNA: TGTGCCAGCACGAAGGCCGACAGGATTGCGGCCGGGGAGCTGTTTTTT
size: NA
V: TRBV28
J: TRBJ2-2
D: NA

CDR3: CASSLTSGSQEKLFF
DNA: TGTGCCAGCAGCTTGACCTCAGGGAGTCAGGAAAAACTGTTTTTT
size: NA
V: TRBV6-1
J: TRBJ1-4
D: NA

CDR3: CASSMGGERNQPQHF
DNA: TGTGCCAGTAGTATGGGAGGGGAGCGCAATCAGCCCCAGCATTTT
size: NA
V: TRBV19
J: TRBJ1-5
D: NA

CDR3: CASSLFFSGEAFF
DNA: TGTGCCAGCAGTTTATTTTTTTCCGGGGAGGCTTTCTTT
size: NA
V: TRBV28
J: TRBJ1-1
D: NA

CDR3: CAWSGRGGTGELFF
DNA: TGTGCCTGGAGTGGGAGGGGAGGGACCGGGGAGCTGTTTTTT
size: NA
V: TRBV30
J: TRBJ2-2
D: TRBD2

CDR3: CASSSTGGSTGELFF
DNA: TGTGCCAGCAGTTCAACCGGGGGGAGCACCGGGGAGCTGTTTTTT
size: NA
V: TRBV5-4
J: TRBJ2-2
D: TRBD2

CDR3: CASSLDRGRNEQYF
DNA: TGTGCCAGCAGCTTGGACAGGGGGCGGAACGAGCAGTACTTC
size: NA
V: TRBV5-6
J: TRBJ2-7
D: TRBD1

CDR3: CASSATGFEAFF
DNA: TGTGCCAGCAGCGCCACAGGGTTTGAAGCTTTCTTT
size: NA
V: TRBV7-2
J: TRBJ1-1
D: NA

CDR3: CASLGRYYTEAFF
DNA: TGTGCCAGCCTCGGCAGGTATTACACTGAAGCTTTCTTT
size: NA
V: TRBV6-5
J: TRBJ1-1
D: NA

CDR3: CAWSRGTRLNTGELFF
DNA: TGTGCCTGGAGTCGGGGGACTAGACTGAACACCGGGGAGCTGTTTTTT
size: few
V: TRBV30
J: TRBJ2-2
D: TRBD2

CDR3: CASSLGTEAFF
DNA: TGTGCCAGCAGTCTGGGCACTGAAGCTTTCTTT
size: once
V: TRBV28
J: TRBJ1-1
D: NA

CDR3: CAWSGGWYGYTF
DNA: TGTGCCTGGAGTGGAGGGTGGTATGGCTACACCTTC
size: NA
V: TRBV30
J: TRBJ1-2
D: NA

CDR3: CASSLEGDSGAFF
DNA: TGCGCCAGCAGCTTGGAAGGAGACTCGGGGGCTTTCTTT
size: NA
V: TRBV5-1
J: TRBJ1-1
D: NA

CDR3: CASSTSNMDTQYF
DNA: TGCGCCAGCAGCACGTCCAACATGGATACGCAGTATTTT
size: NA
V: TRBV5-1
J: TRBJ2-3
D: NA

CDR3: CASSDYSGNTGELFF
DNA: TGTGCCAGCAGCGACTACAGCGGCAACACCGGGGAGCTGTTTTTT
size: NA
V: TRBV28
J: TRBJ2-2
D: NA

CDR3: CAITQGATNTEAFF
DNA: TGTGCCATCACCCAGGGGGCGACGAACACTGAAGCTTTCTTT
size: NA
V: TRBV10-3
J: TRBJ1-1
D: TRBD1

CDR3: CASSPWTSGVNTGELFF
DNA: TGCGCCAGCAGCCCCTGGACTAGCGGGGTCAACACCGGGGAGCTGTTTTTT
size: NA
V: TRBV5-1
J: TRBJ2-2
D: TRBD2

CDR3: CASSESGGQGANYGYTF
DNA: TGCGCCAGCAGTGAGTCGGGGGGACAGGGAGCTAACTATGGCTACACCTTC
size: once
V: TRBV10-2
J: TRBJ1-2
D: TRBD1

CDR3: CASSQTGTGLSYEQYF
DNA: TGTGCCAGCAGTCAAACCGGGACGGGACTCTCCTACGAGCAGTACTTC
size: NA
V: TRBV28
J: TRBJ2-7
D: NA

CDR3: CASRTGTGHGEQFF
DNA: TGTGCCAGCAGAACCGGGACAGGGCATGGAGAGCAGTTCTTC
size: NA
V: TRBV6-1
J: TRBJ2-1
D: TRBD1

CDR3: CASSSGQQMNTEAFF
DNA: TGCGCCAGCAGCTCAGGACAGCAAATGAACACTGAAGCTTTCTTT
size: NA
V: TRBV5-1
J: TRBJ1-1
D: NA

CDR3: CASSLSRTQPQHF
DNA: TGTGCCAGCAGCTTAAGCCGTACTCAGCCCCAGCATTTT
size: few
V: TRBV7-6
J: TRBJ1-5
D: NA

CDR3: CSAGPVSEQYF
DNA: TGCAGTGCTGGCCCGGTCTCCGAGCAGTACTTC
size: few
V: TRBV20-1
J: TRBJ2-7
D: NA

CDR3: CAWSEGQGVTDTQYF
DNA: TGTGCCTGGAGTGAGGGACAGGGGGTCACAGATACGCAGTATTTT
size: once
V: TRBV30
J: TRBJ2-3
D: TRBD1

CDR3: CASSLVAGGMDTQYF
DNA: TGCGCCAGCAGCTTGGTGGCGGGGGGTATGGATACGCAGTATTTT
size: NA
V: TRBV5-1
J: TRBJ2-3
D: TRBD2